This T cell receptor (beta chain) was recovered during a study of blood T cell repertoires in COVID-19. Background on the study: Sources were T cells, B-cell-depleted T cells, or PBMCs; the material itself was cDNA or gDNA.

Assignment of participants to cohorts was predicated upon participant-reported clinical history. Measured with immunoSEQ multiplex PCR; TCRdb has only the in-frame clones, and not every one. This sample has 230,000 or so clones, with around 90% found just once. The germline gives CDR1 SGDLS, CDR2 YYNGEE. The CDR3 is 13 residues long. The V and J ends lost 3 bases and 7 bases respectively, with 11 bases between them. The TCR sequence derives from a woman aged 50 to 60 with acute COVID-19. This rearrangement joins TRBV9 to TRBJ2-1, with D unclear. The sample comprised PBMCs or T cells enriched from blood (not recorded which). The chain's CDR3 is CASSGGRQNEQFF. DNA for the CDR3: TGTGCCAGCAGCGGTGGCAGGCAGAATGAGCAGTTCTTC.